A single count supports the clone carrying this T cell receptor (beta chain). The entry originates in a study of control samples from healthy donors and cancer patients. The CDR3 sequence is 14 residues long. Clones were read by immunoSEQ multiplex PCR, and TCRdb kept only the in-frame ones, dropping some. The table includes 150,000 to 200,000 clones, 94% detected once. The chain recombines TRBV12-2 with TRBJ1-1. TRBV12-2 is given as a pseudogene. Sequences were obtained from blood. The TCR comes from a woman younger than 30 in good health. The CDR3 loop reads CASRLGPKTTEAFF. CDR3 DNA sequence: TGTGCAAGTCGCTTAGGACCCAAGACGACTGAAGCTTTCTTT.